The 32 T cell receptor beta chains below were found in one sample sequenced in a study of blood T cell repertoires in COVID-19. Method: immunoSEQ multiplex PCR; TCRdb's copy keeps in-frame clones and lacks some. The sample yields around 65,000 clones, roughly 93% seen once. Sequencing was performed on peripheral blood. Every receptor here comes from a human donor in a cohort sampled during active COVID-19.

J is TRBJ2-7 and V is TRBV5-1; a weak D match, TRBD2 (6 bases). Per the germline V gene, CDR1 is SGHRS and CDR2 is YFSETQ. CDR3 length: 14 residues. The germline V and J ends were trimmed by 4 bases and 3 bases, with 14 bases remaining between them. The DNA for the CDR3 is TGCGCCAGCAGCACGGCGGGGCCCCGCTACGAGCAGTACTTC. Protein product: CASSTAGPRYEQYF.

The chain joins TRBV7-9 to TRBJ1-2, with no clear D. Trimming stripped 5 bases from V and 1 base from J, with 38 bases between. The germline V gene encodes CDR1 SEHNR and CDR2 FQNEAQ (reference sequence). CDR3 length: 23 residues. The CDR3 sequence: CASSTEGPLVLPREDLFNYGYTF. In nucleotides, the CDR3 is TGTGCCAGCAGCACCGAGGGCCCCCTCGTCCTCCCAAGGGAAGACCTCTTTAACTATGGCTACACCTTC. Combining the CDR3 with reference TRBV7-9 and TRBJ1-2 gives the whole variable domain DTGVSQNPRHKITKRGQNVTFRCDPISEHNRLYWYRQTLGQGPEFLTYFQNEAQLEKSRLLSDRFSAERPKGSFSTLEIQRTEQGDSAMYLCASSTEGPLVLPREDLFNYGYTFGSGTRLTVV.

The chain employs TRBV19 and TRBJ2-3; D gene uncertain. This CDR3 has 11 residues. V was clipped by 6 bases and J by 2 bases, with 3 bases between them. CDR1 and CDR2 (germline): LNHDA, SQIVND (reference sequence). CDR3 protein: CASSNTDTQYF. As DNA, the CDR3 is TGTGCCAGTAGCAACACAGATACGCAGTATTTT.

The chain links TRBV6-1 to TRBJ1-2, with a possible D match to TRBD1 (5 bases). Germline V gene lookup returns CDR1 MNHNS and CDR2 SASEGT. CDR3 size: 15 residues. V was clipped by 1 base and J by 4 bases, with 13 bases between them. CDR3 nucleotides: TGTGCCAGCAGTGAAGGCAGGGCCCAACTCTATGGCTACACCTTC. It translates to CASSEGRAQLYGYTF.

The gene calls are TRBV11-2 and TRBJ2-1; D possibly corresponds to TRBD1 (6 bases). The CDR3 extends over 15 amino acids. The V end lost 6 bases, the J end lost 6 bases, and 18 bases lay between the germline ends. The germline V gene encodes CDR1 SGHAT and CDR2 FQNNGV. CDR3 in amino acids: CASRLVRGKTNEQFF. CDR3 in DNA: TGTGCCAGCAGACTAGTCAGGGGAAAGACCAATGAGCAGTTCTTC. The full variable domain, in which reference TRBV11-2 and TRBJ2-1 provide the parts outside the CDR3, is EAGVAQSPRYKIIEKRQSVAFWCNPISGHATLYWYQQILGQGPKLLIQFQNNGVVDDSQLPKDRFSAERLKGVDSTLKIQPAKLEDSAVYLCASRLVRGKTNEQFFGPGTRLTVL.

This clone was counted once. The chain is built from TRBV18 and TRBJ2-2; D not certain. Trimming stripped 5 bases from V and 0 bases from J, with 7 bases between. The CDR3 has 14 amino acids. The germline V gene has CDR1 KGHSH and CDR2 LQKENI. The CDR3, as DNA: TGTGCCAGCTCAGCCCTACCGAACACCGGGGAGCTGTTTTTT. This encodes CASSALPNTGELFF.

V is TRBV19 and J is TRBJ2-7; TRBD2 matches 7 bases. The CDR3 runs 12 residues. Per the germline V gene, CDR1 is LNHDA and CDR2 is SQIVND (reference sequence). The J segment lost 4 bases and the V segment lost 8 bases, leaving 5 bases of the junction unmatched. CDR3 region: CASAAGSYEQYF. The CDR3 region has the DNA TGTGCCAGTGCAGCGGGAAGTTACGAGCAGTACTTC.

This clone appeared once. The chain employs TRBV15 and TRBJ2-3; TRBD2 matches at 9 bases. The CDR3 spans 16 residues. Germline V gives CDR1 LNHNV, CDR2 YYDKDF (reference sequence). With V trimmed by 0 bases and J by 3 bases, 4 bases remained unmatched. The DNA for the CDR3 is TGTGCCACCAGCAGAGATGGGGCGGGAGGGACAGATACGCAGTATTTT. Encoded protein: CATSRDGAGGTDTQYF. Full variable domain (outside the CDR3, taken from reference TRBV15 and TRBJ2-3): DAMVIQNPRYQVTQFGKPVTLSCSQTLNHNVMYWYQQKSSQAPKLLFHYYDKDFNNEADTPDNFQSRRPNTSFCFLDIRSPGLGDTAMYLCATSRDGAGGTDTQYFGPGTRLTVL.

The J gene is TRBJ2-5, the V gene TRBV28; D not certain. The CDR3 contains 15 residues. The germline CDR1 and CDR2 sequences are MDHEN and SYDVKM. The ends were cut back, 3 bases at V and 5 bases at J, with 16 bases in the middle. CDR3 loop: CASSLSPVLGETQYF. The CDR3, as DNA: TGTGCCAGCAGTTTGTCCCCGGTTCTCGGGGAGACCCAGTACTTC.

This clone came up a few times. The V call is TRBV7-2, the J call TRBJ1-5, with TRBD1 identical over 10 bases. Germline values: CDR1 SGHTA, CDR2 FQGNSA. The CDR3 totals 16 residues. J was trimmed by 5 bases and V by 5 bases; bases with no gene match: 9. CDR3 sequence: CASSPETGTGDQPQHF. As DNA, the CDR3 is TGTGCCAGCAGCCCTGAGACCGGGACAGGGGATCAGCCCCAGCATTTT.

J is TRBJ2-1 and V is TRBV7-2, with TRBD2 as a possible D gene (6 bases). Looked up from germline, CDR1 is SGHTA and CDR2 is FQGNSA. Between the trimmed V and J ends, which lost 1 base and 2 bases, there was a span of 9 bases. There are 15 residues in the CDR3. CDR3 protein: CASSLGTTTYNEQFF. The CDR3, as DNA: TGTGCCAGCAGCTTAGGGACTACGACCTACAATGAGCAGTTCTTC.

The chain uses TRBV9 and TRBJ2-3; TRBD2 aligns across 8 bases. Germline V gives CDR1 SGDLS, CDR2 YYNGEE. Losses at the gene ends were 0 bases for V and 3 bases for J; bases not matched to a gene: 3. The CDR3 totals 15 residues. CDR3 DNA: TGTGCCAGCAGCGTAGTGGCGGGAGGAACAGATACGCAGTATTTT. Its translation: CASSVVAGGTDTQYF.

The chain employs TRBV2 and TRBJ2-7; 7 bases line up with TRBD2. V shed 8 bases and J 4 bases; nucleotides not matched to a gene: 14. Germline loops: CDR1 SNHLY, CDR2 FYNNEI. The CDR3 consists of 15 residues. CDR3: CASGAGVSLTYEQYF. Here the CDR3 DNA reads TGTGCCAGCGGGGCGGGAGTTTCCCTAACTTACGAGCAGTACTTC.

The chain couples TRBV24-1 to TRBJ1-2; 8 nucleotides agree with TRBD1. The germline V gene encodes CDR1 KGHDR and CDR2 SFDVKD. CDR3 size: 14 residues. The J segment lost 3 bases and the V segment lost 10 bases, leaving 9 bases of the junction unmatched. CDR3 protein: CATRQQGEDYGYTF. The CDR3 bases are TGTGCCACGCGCCAACAGGGGGAGGACTATGGCTACACCTTC.

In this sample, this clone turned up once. As DNA, the CDR3 is TGTGCCACTCACGAGGCGGGCCCCACGGATACGCAGTATTTT. Residues: CATHEAGPTDTQYF. The chain carries TRBV6-6 and TRBJ2-3; tentative D call: TRBD2 (5 bases). Germline CDR1 is MNHNY and CDR2 is SVGAGI (reference sequence). V dropped 10 bases and J dropped 6 bases, with 20 bases sitting between them. The CDR3 is made up of 14 amino acids.

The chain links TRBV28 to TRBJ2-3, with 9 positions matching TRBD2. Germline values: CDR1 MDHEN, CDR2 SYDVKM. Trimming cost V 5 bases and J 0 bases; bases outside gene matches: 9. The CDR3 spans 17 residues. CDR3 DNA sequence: TGTGCCAGCAGTCTAGCGGGAACTACCACTAGCACAGATACGCAGTATTTT. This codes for CASSLAGTTTSTDTQYF.

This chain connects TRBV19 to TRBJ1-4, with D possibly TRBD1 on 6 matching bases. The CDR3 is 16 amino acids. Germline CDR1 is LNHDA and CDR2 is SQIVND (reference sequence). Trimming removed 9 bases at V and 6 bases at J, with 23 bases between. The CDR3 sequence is CASAPGQTEIHEKLFF. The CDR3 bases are TGTGCCAGCGCCCCCGGACAGACTGAAATTCATGAAAAACTGTTTTTT.

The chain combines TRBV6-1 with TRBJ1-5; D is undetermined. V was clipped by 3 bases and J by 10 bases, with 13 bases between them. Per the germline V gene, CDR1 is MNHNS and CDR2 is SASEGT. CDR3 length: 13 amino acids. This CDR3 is CASSDIGSSPQHF. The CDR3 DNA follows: TGTGCCAGCAGTGACATTGGCTCGTCTCCCCAGCATTTT.

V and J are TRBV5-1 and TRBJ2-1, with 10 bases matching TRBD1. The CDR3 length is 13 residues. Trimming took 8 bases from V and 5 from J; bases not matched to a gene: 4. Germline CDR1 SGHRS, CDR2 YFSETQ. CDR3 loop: CASRDRGHNEQFF. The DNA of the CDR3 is TGCGCCAGTCGGGACAGGGGTCACAATGAGCAGTTCTTC.

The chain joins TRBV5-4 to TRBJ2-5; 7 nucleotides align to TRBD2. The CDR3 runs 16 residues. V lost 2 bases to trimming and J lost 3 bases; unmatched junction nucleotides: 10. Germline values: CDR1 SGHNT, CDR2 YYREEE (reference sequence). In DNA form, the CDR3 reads TGTGCCAGCAGCTTAGTTAGGGGCGGGGGAGAAGAGACCCAGTACTTC. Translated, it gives CASSLVRGGGEETQYF. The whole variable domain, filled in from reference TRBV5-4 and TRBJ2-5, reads ETGVTQSPTHLIKTRGQQVTLRCSSQSGHNTVSWYQQALGQGPQFIFQYYREEENGRGNFPPRFSGLQFPNYSSELNVNALELDDSALYLCASSLVRGGGEETQYFGPGTRLLVL.

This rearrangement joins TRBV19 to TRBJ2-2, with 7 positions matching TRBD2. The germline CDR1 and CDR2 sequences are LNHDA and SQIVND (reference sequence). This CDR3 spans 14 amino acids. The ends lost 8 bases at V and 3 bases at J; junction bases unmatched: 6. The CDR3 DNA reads TGTGCCAGTTCGTGGGGGGGTGACACCGGGGAGCTGTTTTTT. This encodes CASSWGGDTGELFF.

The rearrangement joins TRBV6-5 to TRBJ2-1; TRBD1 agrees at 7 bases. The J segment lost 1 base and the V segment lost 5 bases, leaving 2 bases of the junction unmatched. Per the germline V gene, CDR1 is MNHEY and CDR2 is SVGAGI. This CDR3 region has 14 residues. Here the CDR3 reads CASSRGQSYNEQFF. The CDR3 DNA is TGTGCCAGCAGTAGGGGGCAGTCCTACAATGAGCAGTTCTTC.

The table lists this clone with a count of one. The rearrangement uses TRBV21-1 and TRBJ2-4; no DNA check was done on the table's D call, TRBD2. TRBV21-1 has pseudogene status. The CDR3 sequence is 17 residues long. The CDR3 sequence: CASSNKSRALAKNIQYF. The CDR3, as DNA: TGTGCCAGCAGCAACAAAAGCCGAGCTCTAGCCAAAAACATTCAGTACTTC.

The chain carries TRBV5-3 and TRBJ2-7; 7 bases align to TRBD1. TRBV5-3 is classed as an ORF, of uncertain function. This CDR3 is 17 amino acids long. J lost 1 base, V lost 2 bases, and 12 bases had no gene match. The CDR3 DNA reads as TGTGCCAGAAGCTTACCGTGCCCCGACAGGGCATCCTACGAGCAGTACTTC. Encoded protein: CARSLPCPDRASYEQYF.

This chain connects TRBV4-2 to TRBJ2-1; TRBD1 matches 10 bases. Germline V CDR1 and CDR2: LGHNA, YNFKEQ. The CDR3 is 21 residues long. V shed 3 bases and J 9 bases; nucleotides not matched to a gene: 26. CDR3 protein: CASSHPQTGTGASSKSVEQFF. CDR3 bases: TGTGCCAGCAGCCACCCTCAAACCGGGACAGGGGCCTCTTCGAAATCGGTTGAGCAGTTCTTC.

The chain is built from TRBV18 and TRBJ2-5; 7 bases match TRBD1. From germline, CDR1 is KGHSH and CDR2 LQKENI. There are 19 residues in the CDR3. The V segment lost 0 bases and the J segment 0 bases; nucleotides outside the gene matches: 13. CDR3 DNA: TGTGCCAGCTCACCACCTATGAGGGGGCGTTCTTTGTACCAAGAGACCCAGTACTTC. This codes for CASSPPMRGRSLYQETQYF.

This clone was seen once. CDR3 amino acids: CASSPRNTWNYQETQYF. CDR3 DNA: TGTGCCAGCAGCCCCAGGAACACGTGGAATTATCAAGAGACCCAGTACTTC. The J gene is TRBJ2-5, the V gene TRBV11-3; no firm D call. V was shortened by 5 bases and J by 2 bases, with 21 bases between the two germline ends. Germline lookup yields CDR1 SGHNT and CDR2 YENEEA. The CDR3 runs 17 residues.

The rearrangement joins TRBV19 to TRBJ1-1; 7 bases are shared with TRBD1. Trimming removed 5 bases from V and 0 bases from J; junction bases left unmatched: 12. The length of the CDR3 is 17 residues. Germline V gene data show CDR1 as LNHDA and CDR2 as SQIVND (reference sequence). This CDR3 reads CASSPNDRVGMNTEAFF. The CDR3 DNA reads TGTGCCAGTAGTCCAAACGACAGGGTAGGAATGAACACTGAAGCTTTCTTT.

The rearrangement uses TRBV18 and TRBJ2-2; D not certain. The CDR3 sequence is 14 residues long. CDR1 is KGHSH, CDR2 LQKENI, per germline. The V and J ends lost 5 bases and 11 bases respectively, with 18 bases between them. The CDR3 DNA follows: TGTGCCAGCTCATCTACCCTTAGCTCCGAAGAGCTGTTTTTT. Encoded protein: CASSSTLSSEELFF.

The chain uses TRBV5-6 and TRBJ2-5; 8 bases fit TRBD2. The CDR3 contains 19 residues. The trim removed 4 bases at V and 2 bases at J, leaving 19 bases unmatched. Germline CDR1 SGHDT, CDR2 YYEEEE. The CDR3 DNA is TGTGCCAGCAGCCAAATCTTATTCTCTAGCGGGCGCCTTCAAGAGACCCAGTACTTC. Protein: CASSQILFSSGRLQETQYF.

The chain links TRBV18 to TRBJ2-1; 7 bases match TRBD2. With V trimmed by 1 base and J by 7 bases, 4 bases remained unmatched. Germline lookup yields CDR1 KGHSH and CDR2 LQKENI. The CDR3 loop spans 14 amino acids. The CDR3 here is CASSPQRDRNEQFF. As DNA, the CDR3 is TGTGCCAGCTCACCACAGCGGGATAGGAATGAGCAGTTCTTC.

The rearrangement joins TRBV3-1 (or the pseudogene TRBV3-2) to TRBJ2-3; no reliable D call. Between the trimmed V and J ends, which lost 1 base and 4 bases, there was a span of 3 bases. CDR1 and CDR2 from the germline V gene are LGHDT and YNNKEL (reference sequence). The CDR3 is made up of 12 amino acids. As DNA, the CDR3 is TGTGCCAGCAGCCAAGTCTCAGATACGCAGTATTTT. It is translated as CASSQVSDTQYF.